Shown below are 2 T cell receptor beta chains from a single sample sequenced in a study of radiotherapy plus CTLA-4 blockade in lung cancer. Here immunoSEQ multiplex PCR was the method, and the copy in TCRdb shows in-frame clones only, minus some. Of more than 90,000 clones listed, roughly 74% were seen once; the top ten hold approximately 5.2%. Sequenced here: peripheral blood, sampled from a patient treated with radiotherapy plus ipilimumab. Every receptor here comes from a human donor with non-small cell lung cancer who had a partial response to radiotherapy plus ipilimumab.

The table lists this clone with many counts. This chain links TRBV6-5 with TRBJ2-1; D is unclear. V dropped 0 bases and J dropped 4 bases, with 7 bases sitting between them. In germline, CDR1 is MNHEY, CDR2 SVGAGI. The CDR3 is made up of 14 amino acids. The DNA for the CDR3 is TGTGCCAGCAGTTACTCCACAGCTTACAATGAGCAGTTCTTC. Translation gives CASSYSTAYNEQFF.

This chain joins TRBV27 and TRBJ1-6, with 11 bases that match TRBD1. The V and J ends lost 5 bases and 11 bases, in that order; junction bases with no gene match: 14. This CDR3 comprises 17 residues. Germline CDR1 and CDR2: MNHEY and SMNVEV (reference sequence). This CDR3 reads CASSPDSWTGGNPPLHF. Here the CDR3 DNA reads TGTGCCAGCAGTCCCGATTCGTGGACAGGGGGCAATCCACCCCTCCACTTT.